Listed below are T cell receptor beta chains from one sample, sequenced in a study of cytomegalovirus exposure and HLA in healthy donors. TCRdb's copy holds only in-frame clones and misses some; the assay was immunoSEQ multiplex PCR. The top ten clones hold approximately 5.4% of a sample with over 150,000 clones, approximately 71% of them seen once. Sample: PBMCs. The receptor set was obtained from a woman under 30 in good health and CMV-seropositive. CDR3s include the opening cysteine and the closing phenylalanine or tryptophan. D genes are given only for firm matches. Expanded clones are given a class, and other clones once, few, many or no size at all.

size	V	J	D	DNA	CDR3
-	TRBV7-2	TRBJ1-5	TRBD1	TGTGCCAGCAGCCCAGCGGAGGGGGCGCATCAGCCCCAGCATTTT	CASSPAEGAHQPQHF
-	TRBV2	TRBJ1-1	TRBD1	TGTGCCAGCACGACAGGGGGTTCGAACACTGAAGCTTTCTTT	CASTTGGSNTEAFF
-	TRBV18	TRBJ1-1	-	TGTGCCAGCTCATTAGACATAAACACTGAAGCTTTCTTT	CASSLDINTEAFF
-	TRBV7-3	TRBJ2-3	-	TGTGCCAGCAGCTTCAACGACGGGGATACGCAGTATTTT	CASSFNDGDTQYF
-	TRBV2	TRBJ1-4	-	TGTGCCAGCAGTGTTTGGAGGGAAGCTAATGAAAAACTGTTTTTT	CASSVWREANEKLFF
-	TRBV7-9	TRBJ2-5	-	TGTGCCAGCAGCCCGGGACTCATGGAAGAAGAGACCCAGTACTTC	CASSPGLMEEETQYF
few	TRBV5-1	TRBJ1-2	-	TGCGCCAGCAGCCGGCTGGGGCAGGGTAACGGCTACACCTTC	CASSRLGQGNGYTF
few	TRBV6-5	TRBJ2-1	TRBD2	TGTGCCAGCAGTTACTGGACTAGCGGGGGGAAAAATGAGCAGTTCTTC	CASSYWTSGGKNEQFF
-	TRBV11-2	TRBJ2-6	-	TGTGCCAGCAGCTTATGGAGTGGGGCCAACGTCCTGACTTTC	CASSLWSGANVLTF
few	TRBV4-3	TRBJ1-1	-	TGCGCCAGCAGCCAGAGGAACCAGAACACTGAAGCTTTCTTT	CASSQRNQNTEAFF
-	TRBV21-1	TRBJ1-5	-	TGTGCCAGCAGCCCTCTGGGGACAGGGATGCTTCAGCCCCAGCATTTT	CASSPLGTGMLQPQHF
-	TRBV30	TRBJ2-5	TRBD2	TGTGCCAGACTAGCGGGGCCGGAGACCCAGTACTTC	CARLAGPETQYF
-	TRBV28	TRBJ1-2	-	TGTGCCAGCAGTTTCAGGGGCAGGGCACATAACTATGGCTACACCTTC	CASSFRGRAHNYGYTF
-	TRBV7-3	TRBJ2-1	TRBD2	TGTGCCAGCAGCTTAAGGGGTAGCGGGGGGGCCGTCGAGCAGTTCTTC	CASSLRGSGGAVEQFF
-	TRBV6-4	TRBJ2-3	TRBD2	TGTGCCAGCAGTCCACGCGGGGGAAGCACAGATACGCAGTATTTT	CASSPRGGSTDTQYF
once	TRBV7-2	TRBJ1-3	-	TGTGCCAGCAGCTTTACGGGGGGTTTTGGAAACACCATATATTTT	CASSFTGGFGNTIYF
-	TRBV9	TRBJ2-7	-	TGTGCCAGCAGCCCTAGGGGGGGCCTCGAGCAGTACTTC	CASSPRGGLEQYF
once	TRBV6-6	TRBJ1-1	-	TGTGCCAGCAGTTCGGTGAGGGACACTGAAGCTTTCTTT	CASSSVRDTEAFF
few	TRBV25-1	TRBJ2-2	TRBD2	TGTGCCAGCAGTGTCGGGCTAGCGGAAACCGACACCGGGGAGCTGTTTTTT	CASSVGLAETDTGELFF
-	TRBV4-3	TRBJ2-1	TRBD2	TGCGCCAGCAGCCAAGCGGCTAGCGGAGGGTATAATGAGCAGTTCTTC	CASSQAASGGYNEQFF
few	TRBV6-5	TRBJ1-1	TRBD1	TGTGCCAGCAGTACCTGGACAGGGTGGACTTTCTTT	CASSTWTGWTFF
-	TRBV30	TRBJ2-7	-	TGTGCCTGGAGGCGGGGCTCCTACGAGCAGTACTTC	CAWRRGSYEQYF
-	TRBV29-1	TRBJ2-1	-	TGCAGCGTTGAAGATAGGCTAGCGATGGGTGAGCAGTTCTTC	CSVEDRLAMGEQFF
-	TRBV5-1	TRBJ2-1	TRBD2	TGCGCCAGCAGCTTGGCTGTAGCGGGGGGTTCCTTTAACAATGAGCAGTTCTTC	CASSLAVAGGSFNNEQFF
-	TRBV29-1	TRBJ2-3	TRBD2	TGCAGCGTTCGGACTAGCGGGGTGGAGGGTACGCAGTATTTT	CSVRTSGVEGTQYF
-	TRBV21-1	TRBJ1-5	-	TGTGCCAGCAGCGGGGGCAGTTATAGCAATCAGCCCCAGCATTTT	CASSGGSYSNQPQHF
-	TRBV10-3	TRBJ1-5	-	TGTGCCATCAGACAGGGTTTCGATCAGCCCCAGCATTTT	CAIRQGFDQPQHF
-	TRBV5-1	TRBJ2-1	TRBD1	TGCGCCAGCAGCGGCGGACAGGGCCCCTACAATGAGCAGTTCTTC	CASSGGQGPYNEQFF
-	TRBV13	TRBJ1-3	-	TGTGCCAGCAGCCTAGGTCCGAGCTCTGGAAACACCATATATTTT	CASSLGPSSGNTIYF
-	TRBV7-9	TRBJ2-5	TRBD2	TGTGCCAGCAGCTTATCCCCGGGACTAGCGGTCTTACGGGAGACCCAGTACTTC	CASSLSPGLAVLRETQYF
-	TRBV6-5	TRBJ2-1	-	TGTGCCAGCAGTTACGGCGGGGACAATGAGCAGTTCTTC	CASSYGGDNEQFF
-	TRBV7-8	TRBJ2-3	TRBD2	TGTGCCAGCAGCTTAGCCCGCTGGACTAGCGGACGCTTTTCAGGAAGCACAGATACGCAGTATTTT	CASSLARWTSGRFSGSTDTQYF
-	TRBV7-9	TRBJ1-1	TRBD1	TGTGCCAGCAGCCCCTCGGGACAGCCGAACACTGAAGCTTTCTTT	CASSPSGQPNTEAFF
-	TRBV27	TRBJ1-5	-	TGTGCCAGTAGCCAAAGCAATCAGCCCCAGCATTTT	CASSQSNQPQHF
few	TRBV6-6	TRBJ2-3	-	TGTGCCAGCAGTTACTCCCGGGACTCGACAGATACGCAGTATTTT	CASSYSRDSTDTQYF
-	TRBV7-2	TRBJ1-1	-	TGTGCCAGCAGCTTAGCTGCCACAGCTCATGCTGAAGCTTTCTTT	CASSLAATAHAEAFF
-	TRBV9	TRBJ2-7	TRBD1	TGTGCCAGCAGCGAACGGGACAGGAAGTACGAGCAGTACTTC	CASSERDRKYEQYF
-	TRBV5-6	TRBJ1-1	-	TGTGCCAGCAGCCAAGCTACAGGGTTCGGTGAAGCTTTCTTT	CASSQATGFGEAFF
-	TRBV7-2	TRBJ2-1	TRBD1	TGTGCCAGCAGCTTAGGGACAGGGAGGCGCAATGAGCAGTTCTTC	CASSLGTGRRNEQFF
few	TRBV5-1	TRBJ1-1	TRBD1	TGCGCCAGCAGCACCCTCCAGGGGGGAAACACTGAAGCTTTCTTT	CASSTLQGGNTEAFF
-	TRBV29-1	TRBJ2-6	TRBD1	TGCAGCGTTGCGACGACAGGGCTCTCTGGGGCCAACGTCCTGACTTTC	CSVATTGLSGANVLTF
-	TRBV29-1	TRBJ1-1	TRBD1	TGCAGCGTTGATGGGGACAGGGGGCTTGGCACTGAAGCTTTCTTT	CSVDGDRGLGTEAFF
-	TRBV7-9	TRBJ1-2	TRBD1	TGTGCCAGCAGCTCGGACAGGGCCAGGCGTGGCTACACCTTC	CASSSDRARRGYTF
-	TRBV6-5	TRBJ2-7	TRBD1	TGTGCCAGCAGGGGTCCGGGACAGGGGGCCTACGAGCAGTACTTC	CASRGPGQGAYEQYF
-	TRBV9	TRBJ2-7	TRBD1	TGTGCCAGCAGCGCCCAAGGGACAGGCCTTTATGGGCAGTACTTC	CASSAQGTGLYGQYF
-	TRBV6-1	TRBJ1-6	-	TGTGTCAGCAGTGATTCCGACGGAGACTATTCACCCCTCCACTTT	CVSSDSDGDYSPLHF
-	TRBV6-6	TRBJ1-6	-	TGTGCCAGCAGTCACAGGGACTATAATTCACCCCTCCACTTT	CASSHRDYNSPLHF
few	TRBV4-2	TRBJ1-6	-	TGTGCCAGCAGCTATTGGGGGCTTAATTCACCCCTCCACTTT	CASSYWGLNSPLHF
few	TRBV5-4	TRBJ1-4	-	TGTGCCAGCAGCTTTACCCTCGACAGTAAACTGTTTTTT	CASSFTLDSKLFF
-	TRBV4-3	TRBJ1-1	-	TGCGCCAGCAGCCAAGGGGTCGGGATAGTCACTGAAGCTTTCTTT	CASSQGVGIVTEAFF
-	TRBV27	TRBJ1-1	TRBD1	TGTGCCAGCAGTCTAAGACAGGGACCTGAAGCTTTCTTT	CASSLRQGPEAFF
-	TRBV7-3	TRBJ2-3	-	TGTGCCAGCAGCTATCGACTAACAGGCACAGATACGCAGTATTTT	CASSYRLTGTDTQYF
-	TRBV4-1	TRBJ1-2	-	TGCGCCAGCAGCCAGGATAAAGGGGCAGGTTACTATGGCTACACCTTC	CASSQDKGAGYYGYTF
-	TRBV28	TRBJ1-6	-	TGTGCCAGCAGGCCACAACAGGTACCGGATTCACCCCTCCACTTT	CASRPQQVPDSPLHF
-	TRBV2	TRBJ2-3	TRBD2	TGTGCCAGCAGACTAGCGGGGAGCACAGATACGCAGTATTTT	CASRLAGSTDTQYF